The 12 T cell receptor beta chains in this list originate from one sample, sequenced in a study of cytomegalovirus exposure and HLA in healthy donors. Primers: 60 Vbeta forward and 13 Jbeta reverse. Here immunoSEQ multiplex PCR was the method, and the copy in TCRdb shows in-frame clones only, minus some. The table includes 65,000 to 80,000 clones, approximately 79% detected once. Sequences were obtained from PBMCs. Source of these receptors: a woman between 35 and 50 years old in good health and CMV-seropositive.

This clone was seen only a few times. The J gene is TRBJ2-4, the V gene TRBV4-1; possibly TRBD1 for D (6 bases). With 0 bases removed from V and 2 bases from J, the gap between germline ends came to 11 bases. Germline CDR1 and CDR2: MGHRA and YSYEKL. This CDR3 spans 16 amino acids. The CDR3 bases are TGCGCCAGCAGCCAAGAGATCAGGGGAACCAAAAACATTCAGTACTTC. Protein sequence: CASSQEIRGTKNIQYF.

This sequence joins TRBV5-4 and TRBJ2-6; 9 nucleotides line up with TRBD1. The CDR3 extends over 17 amino acids. CDR1 and CDR2 (germline): SGHNT, YYREEE (reference sequence). V was pared by 2 bases and J by 2 bases, with 5 bases of the junction left unmatched. CDR3 DNA: TGTGCCAGCAGCTTAGGGACAGGGCGAGCTGGGGCCAACGTCCTGACTTTC. Encoded protein: CASSLGTGRAGANVLTF.

V and J are TRBV7-9 and TRBJ1-2, with a possible D match to TRBD1 (5 bases). Trimming took off 4 bases at V and 5 bases at J, with 14 bases between the two ends. The CDR3 extends over 14 amino acids. CDR1 is SEHNR and CDR2 is FQNEAQ in the germline V gene (reference sequence). The CDR3 loop reads CASSSDFRGYGYTF. The CDR3, as DNA: TGTGCCAGCAGCTCAGATTTTAGGGGATATGGCTACACCTTC.

Only one count was recorded for this clone. V is TRBV28 and J is TRBJ2-7, with 7 bases fitting TRBD1. V was clipped by 8 bases and J by 6 bases; unmatched bases: 13. Germline V lookup: CDR1 MDHEN, CDR2 SYDVKM. The CDR3 loop spans 14 amino acids. CDR3 in amino acids: CASSPPTGYGEQYF. In DNA form, the CDR3 reads TGTGCCAGCTCCCCCCCGACAGGGTATGGCGAGCAGTACTTC.

The V call is TRBV18, the J call TRBJ2-3; D is uncertain. Trimming removed 1 base from V and 4 bases from J, with 9 bases in between. The germline gives CDR1 KGHSH, CDR2 LQKENI. The length of the CDR3 is 14 residues. The CDR3 nucleotides read TGTGCCAGCTCACCACTCCCCAGGTCAGATACGCAGTATTTT. Its protein product is CASSPLPRSDTQYF. Based on the CDR3 plus reference TRBV18 and TRBJ2-3, the full variable domain is NAGVMQNPRHLVRRRGQEARLRCSPMKGHSHVYWYRQLPEEGLKFMVYLQKENIIDESGMPKERFSAEFPKEGPSILRIQQVVRGDSAAYFCASSPLPRSDTQYFGPGTRLTVL.

Only a few counts were recorded for this clone. The rearrangement links TRBV2 to TRBJ2-1; D is possibly TRBD2 (5 bases). Germline CDR1 and CDR2: SNHLY and FYNNEI. V was clipped by 3 bases and J by 5 bases, with 17 bases between them. CDR3 size: 16 residues. The CDR3 is CASSELDSRTNNEQFF. CDR3 in DNA: TGTGCCAGCAGTGAGCTGGACTCAAGAACCAACAATGAGCAGTTCTTC.

The chain joins TRBV5-6 to TRBJ2-7; TRBD2 matches at 12 bases. Germline V gene sequence: CDR1 SGHDT, CDR2 YYEEEE. The J segment lost 2 bases and the V segment lost 4 bases, leaving 7 bases of the junction unmatched. CDR3 size: 16 residues. This CDR3 reads CASSPQRLAGAYEQYF. DNA for the CDR3: TGTGCCAGCAGCCCTCAACGACTAGCGGGGGCCTACGAGCAGTACTTC.

V is TRBV14 and J is TRBJ1-2; D perhaps matches TRBD1 (5 bases). Trimming took off 3 bases at V and 4 bases at J, with 27 bases between the two ends. There are 19 residues in the CDR3. Germline values: CDR1 SGHDN, CDR2 FVKESK. The CDR3 nucleotides read TGTGCCAGCAGCCAGTCCGCGGGGCCTAGACGGGGTTTGGGCTATGGCTACACCTTC. Protein: CASSQSAGPRRGLGYGYTF.

V usage is TRBV15 and J usage is TRBJ1-4; no clear D. The germline CDR1 and CDR2 sequences are LNHNV and YYDKDF (reference sequence). The V end lost 4 bases, the J end lost 7 bases, and 16 bases lay between the germline ends. The CDR3 is made up of 15 amino acids. This chain's CDR3 is CATSTVHLRGEKLFF. CDR3 in DNA: TGTGCCACCAGCACCGTACACCTCAGAGGTGAAAAACTGTTTTTT. The full variable domain, in which reference TRBV15 and TRBJ1-4 provide the parts outside the CDR3, is DAMVIQNPRYQVTQFGKPVTLSCSQTLNHNVMYWYQQKSSQAPKLLFHYYDKDFNNEADTPDNFQSRRPNTSFCFLDIRSPGLGDTAMYLCATSTVHLRGEKLFFGSGTQLSVL.

V is TRBV7-2 and J is TRBJ2-1; possibly TRBD2 for D (6 bases). Trimming shortened V by 5 bases and J by 0 bases, and 14 bases separated the two germline ends. CDR1 SGHTA and CDR2 FQGNSA come from the germline V gene. There are 16 residues in the CDR3. The CDR3 sequence: CASSKTSWSSYNEQFF. In nucleotides, the CDR3 is TGTGCCAGCAGCAAAACTAGCTGGAGCTCCTACAATGAGCAGTTCTTC.

The chain employs TRBV6-6 and TRBJ2-1; TRBD1 agrees at 10 bases. V gave up 8 bases and J gave up 9 bases; unmatched junction bases: 10. Looked up from germline, CDR1 is MNHNY and CDR2 is SVGAGI (reference sequence). The CDR3 runs to 14 residues. The CDR3 protein is CASGPGQGLGEQFF. The CDR3 coding sequence is TGTGCCAGCGGTCCGGGACAGGGGTTGGGTGAGCAGTTCTTC.

The V call is TRBV5-1, the J call TRBJ2-5; possible D gene TRBD2, 6 bases. The CDR3 runs 14 residues. Germline-derived CDR1 and CDR2 are SGHRS and YFSETQ. The V end lost 4 bases, the J end lost 1 base, and 11 bases lay between the germline ends. In DNA form, the CDR3 reads TGCGCCAGCAGCCCCGGGACTTCCCAAGAGACCCAGTACTTC. This encodes CASSPGTSQETQYF.